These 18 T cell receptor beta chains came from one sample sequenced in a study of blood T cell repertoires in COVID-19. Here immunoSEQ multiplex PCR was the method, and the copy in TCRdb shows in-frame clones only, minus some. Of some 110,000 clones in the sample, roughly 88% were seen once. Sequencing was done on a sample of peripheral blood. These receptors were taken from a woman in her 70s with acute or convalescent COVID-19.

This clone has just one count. In nucleotides, the CDR3 is TGTGCCAGCAGTGGCTTAAGCGGGAGAACCGGGGAGCTGTTTTTT. Translating it yields CASSGLSGRTGELFF. The rearrangement uses TRBV2 and TRBJ2-2; TRBD2 matches 8 bases. The germline CDR1 and CDR2 sequences are SNHLY and FYNNEI. There are 15 residues in the CDR3. After removal of 4 bases from V and 5 bases from J, the junction contained 6 bases not matched to a gene.

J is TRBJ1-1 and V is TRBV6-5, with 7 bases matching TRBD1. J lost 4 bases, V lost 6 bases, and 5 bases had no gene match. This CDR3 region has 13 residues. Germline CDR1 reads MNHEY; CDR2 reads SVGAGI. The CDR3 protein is CASRSRGRTEAFF. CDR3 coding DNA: TGTGCCAGCAGATCAAGGGGGCGCACTGAAGCTTTCTTT.

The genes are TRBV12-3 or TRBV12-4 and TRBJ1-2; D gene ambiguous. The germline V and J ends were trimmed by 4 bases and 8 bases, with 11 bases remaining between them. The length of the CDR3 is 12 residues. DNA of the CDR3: TGTGCCAGCAGTTCCCAAAGAGGGGGCTACACCTTC. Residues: CASSSQRGGYTF.

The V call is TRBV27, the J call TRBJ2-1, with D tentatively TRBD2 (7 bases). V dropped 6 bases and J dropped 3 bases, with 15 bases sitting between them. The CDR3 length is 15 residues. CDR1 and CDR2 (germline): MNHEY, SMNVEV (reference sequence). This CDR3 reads CASSLGGGLYNEQFF. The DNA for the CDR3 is TGTGCCAGCAGCCTAGGGGGGGGGCTCTACAATGAGCAGTTCTTC.

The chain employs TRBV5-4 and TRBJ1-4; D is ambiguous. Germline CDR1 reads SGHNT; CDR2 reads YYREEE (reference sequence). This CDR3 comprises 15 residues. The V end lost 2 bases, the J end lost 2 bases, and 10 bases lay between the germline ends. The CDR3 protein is CASSFTRGTNEKLFF. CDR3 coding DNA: TGTGCCAGCAGCTTTACCCGAGGGACTAATGAAAAACTGTTTTTT. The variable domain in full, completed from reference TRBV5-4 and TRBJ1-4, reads ETGVTQSPTHLIKTRGQQVTLRCSSQSGHNTVSWYQQALGQGPQFIFQYYREEENGRGNFPPRFSGLQFPNYSSELNVNALELDDSALYLCASSFTRGTNEKLFFGSGTQLSVL.

The chain's CDR3 is CASSWTGGVLYEQYF. DNA for the CDR3: TGTGCCAGCAGCTGGACAGGGGGCGTCCTCTACGAGCAGTACTTC. The chain links TRBV7-8 to TRBJ2-7, with TRBD1 matching over 11 bases. In germline, CDR1 is SGHVS, CDR2 FQNEAQ. This CDR3 comprises 15 residues. V shed 4 bases and J 3 bases; nucleotides not matched to a gene: 5.

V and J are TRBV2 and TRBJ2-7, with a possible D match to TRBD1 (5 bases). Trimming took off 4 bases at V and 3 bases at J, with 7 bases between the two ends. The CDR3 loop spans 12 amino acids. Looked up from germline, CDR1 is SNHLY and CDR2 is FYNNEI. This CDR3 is CASSVGDYEQYF. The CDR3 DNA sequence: TGTGCCAGCAGTGTAGGGGACTACGAGCAGTACTTC. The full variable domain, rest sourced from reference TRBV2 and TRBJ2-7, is EPEVTQTPSHQVTQMGQEVILRCVPISNHLYFYWYRQILGQKVEFLVSFYNNEISEKSEIFDDQFSVERPDGSNFTLKIRSTKLEDSAMYFCASSVGDYEQYFGPGTRLTVT.

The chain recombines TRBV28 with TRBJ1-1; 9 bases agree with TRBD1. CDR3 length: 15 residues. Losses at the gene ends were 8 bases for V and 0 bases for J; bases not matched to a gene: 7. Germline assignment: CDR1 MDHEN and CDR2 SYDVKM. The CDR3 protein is CASGTGTRVNTEAFF. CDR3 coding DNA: TGTGCCAGCGGGACAGGGACGAGGGTGAACACTGAAGCTTTCTTT.

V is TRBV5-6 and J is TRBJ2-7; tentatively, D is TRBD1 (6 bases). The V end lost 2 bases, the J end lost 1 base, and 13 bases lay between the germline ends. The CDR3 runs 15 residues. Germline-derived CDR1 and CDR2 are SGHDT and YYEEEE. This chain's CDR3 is CASSFRGQRSYEQYF. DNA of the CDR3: TGTGCCAGCAGCTTCCGAGGACAGAGGTCCTACGAGCAGTACTTC.

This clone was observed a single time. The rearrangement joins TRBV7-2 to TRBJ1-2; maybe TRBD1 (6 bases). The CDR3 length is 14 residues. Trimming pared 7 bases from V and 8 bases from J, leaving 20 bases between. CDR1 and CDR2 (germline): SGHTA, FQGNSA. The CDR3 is CASNRGGPPQGYTF. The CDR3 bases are TGTGCCAGCAATCGTGGGGGCCCTCCTCAGGGCTACACCTTC.

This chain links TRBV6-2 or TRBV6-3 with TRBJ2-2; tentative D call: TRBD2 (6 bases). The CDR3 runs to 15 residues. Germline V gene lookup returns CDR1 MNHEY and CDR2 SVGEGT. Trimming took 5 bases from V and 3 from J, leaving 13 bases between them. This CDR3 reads CASSRGTRDTGELFF. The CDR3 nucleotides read TGTGCCAGCAGTCGCGGGACTCGAGACACCGGGGAGCTGTTTTTT.

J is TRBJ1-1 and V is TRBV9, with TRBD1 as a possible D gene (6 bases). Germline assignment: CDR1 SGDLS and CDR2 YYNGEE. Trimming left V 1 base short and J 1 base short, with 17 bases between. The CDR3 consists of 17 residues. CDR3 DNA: TGTGCCAGCAGCGTACCCCGGTTGGGGGCCAGGAACACTGAAGCTTTCTTT. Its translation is CASSVPRLGARNTEAFF.

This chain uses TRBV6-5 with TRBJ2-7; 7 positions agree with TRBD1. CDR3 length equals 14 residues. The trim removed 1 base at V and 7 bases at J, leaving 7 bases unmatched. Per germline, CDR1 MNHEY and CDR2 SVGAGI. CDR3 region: CASSYFYRGEEQYF. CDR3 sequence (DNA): TGTGCCAGCAGTTACTTTTACAGGGGAGAGGAGCAGTACTTC.

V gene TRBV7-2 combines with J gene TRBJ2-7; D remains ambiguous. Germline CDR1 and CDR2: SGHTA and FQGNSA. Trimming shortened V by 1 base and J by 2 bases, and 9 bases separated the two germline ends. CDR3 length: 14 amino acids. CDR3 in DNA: TGTGCCAGCAGCTTAGGGGCAGGTCCCTACGAGCAGTACTTC. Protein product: CASSLGAGPYEQYF.

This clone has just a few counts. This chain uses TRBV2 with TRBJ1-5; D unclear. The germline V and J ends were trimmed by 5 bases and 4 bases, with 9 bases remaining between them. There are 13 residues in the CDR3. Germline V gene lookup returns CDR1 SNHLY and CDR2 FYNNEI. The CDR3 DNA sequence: TGTGCCAGCAGTCGAGATTGGAATCAGCCCCAGCATTTT. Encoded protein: CASSRDWNQPQHF.

CDR3 DNA sequence: TGTGCCAGCAGCCAAAAGGACAGGGGGGCGTATGAAGCTTTCTTT. Protein: CASSQKDRGAYEAFF. This chain links TRBV3-1 (or the pseudogene TRBV3-2) with TRBJ1-1; 10 bases line up with TRBD1. J lost 7 bases, V lost 2 bases, and 7 bases had no gene match. The CDR3 is made up of 15 amino acids. The germline V gene has CDR1 LGHDT and CDR2 YNNKEL (reference sequence).

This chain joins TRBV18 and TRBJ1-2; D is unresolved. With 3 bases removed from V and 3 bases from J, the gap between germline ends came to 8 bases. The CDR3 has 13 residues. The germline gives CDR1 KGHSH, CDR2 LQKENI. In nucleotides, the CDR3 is TGTGCCAGCTCACCCGAGACTCACTATGGCTACACCTTC. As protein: CASSPETHYGYTF. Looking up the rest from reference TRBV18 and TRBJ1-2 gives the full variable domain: NAGVMQNPRHLVRRRGQEARLRCSPMKGHSHVYWYRQLPEEGLKFMVYLQKENIIDESGMPKERFSAEFPKEGPSILRIQQVVRGDSAAYFCASSPETHYGYTFGSGTRLTVV.

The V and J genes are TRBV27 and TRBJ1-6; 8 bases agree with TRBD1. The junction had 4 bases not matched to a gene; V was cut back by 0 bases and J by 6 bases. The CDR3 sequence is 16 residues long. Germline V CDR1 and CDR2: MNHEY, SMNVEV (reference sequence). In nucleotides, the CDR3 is TGTGCCAGCAGTTTATCGGACAGGGCCCCTAATTCACCCCTCCACTTT. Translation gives CASSLSDRAPNSPLHF.